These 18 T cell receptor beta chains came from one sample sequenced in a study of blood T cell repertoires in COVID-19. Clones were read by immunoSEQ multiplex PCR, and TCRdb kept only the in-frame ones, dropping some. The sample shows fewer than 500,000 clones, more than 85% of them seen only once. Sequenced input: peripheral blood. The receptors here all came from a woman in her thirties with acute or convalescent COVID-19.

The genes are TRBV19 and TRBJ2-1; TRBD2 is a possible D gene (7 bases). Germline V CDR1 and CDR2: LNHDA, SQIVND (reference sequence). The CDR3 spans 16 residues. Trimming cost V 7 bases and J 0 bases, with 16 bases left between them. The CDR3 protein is CASNPRGGSSYNEQFF. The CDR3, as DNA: TGTGCCAGTAATCCCAGGGGAGGGAGCTCCTACAATGAGCAGTTCTTC.

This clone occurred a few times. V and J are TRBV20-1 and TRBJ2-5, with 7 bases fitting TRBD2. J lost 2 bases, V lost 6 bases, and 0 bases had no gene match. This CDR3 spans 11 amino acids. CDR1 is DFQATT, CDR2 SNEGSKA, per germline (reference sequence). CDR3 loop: CSAGGQETQYF. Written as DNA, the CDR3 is TGCAGTGCCGGGGGGCAAGAGACCCAGTACTTC.

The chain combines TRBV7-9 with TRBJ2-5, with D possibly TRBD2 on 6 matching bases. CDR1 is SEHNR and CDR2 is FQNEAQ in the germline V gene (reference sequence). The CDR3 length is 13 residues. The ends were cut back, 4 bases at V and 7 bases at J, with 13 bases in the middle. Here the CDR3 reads CASSSPQGGTQYF. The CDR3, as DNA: TGTGCCAGCAGCTCCCCCCAGGGAGGGACCCAGTACTTC.

CDR3 DNA: TGTGCCATCAGTGACGACAGCTATTCACCCCTCCACTTT. Protein product: CAISDDSYSPLHF. The chain combines TRBV10-3 with TRBJ1-6; D is possibly TRBD1 (5 bases). Germline V gene sequence: CDR1 ENHRY, CDR2 SYGVKD. V was cut by 3 bases and J by 8 bases, with 8 bases left in between. The CDR3 loop spans 13 amino acids.

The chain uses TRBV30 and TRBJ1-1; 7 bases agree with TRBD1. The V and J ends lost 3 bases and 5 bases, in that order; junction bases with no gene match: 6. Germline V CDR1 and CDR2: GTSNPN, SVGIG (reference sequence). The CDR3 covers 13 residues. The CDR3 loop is CAWRRGRRTEAFF. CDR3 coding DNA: TGTGCCTGGAGAAGGGGGCGCAGGACTGAAGCTTTCTTT. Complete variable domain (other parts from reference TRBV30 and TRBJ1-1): SQTIHQWPATLVQPVGSPLSLECTVEGTSNPNLYWYRQAAGRGLQLLFYSVGIGQISSEVPQNLSASRPQDRQFILSSKKLLLSDSGFYLCAWRRGRRTEAFFGQGTRLTVV.

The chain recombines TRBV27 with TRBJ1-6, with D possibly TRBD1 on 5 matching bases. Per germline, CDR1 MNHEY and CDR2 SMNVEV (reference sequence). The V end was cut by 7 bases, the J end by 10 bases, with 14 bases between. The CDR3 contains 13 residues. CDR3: CASTLGGTSPLHF. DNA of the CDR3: TGTGCCAGCACCCTCGGGGGGACCTCACCCCTCCACTTT.

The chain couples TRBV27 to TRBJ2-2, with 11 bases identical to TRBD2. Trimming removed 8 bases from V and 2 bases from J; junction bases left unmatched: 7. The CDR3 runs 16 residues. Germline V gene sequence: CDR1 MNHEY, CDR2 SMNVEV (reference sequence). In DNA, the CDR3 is TGTGCCAGCTACGCGGGACTAGCGGCCAACACCGGGGAGCTGTTTTTT. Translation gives CASYAGLAANTGELFF.

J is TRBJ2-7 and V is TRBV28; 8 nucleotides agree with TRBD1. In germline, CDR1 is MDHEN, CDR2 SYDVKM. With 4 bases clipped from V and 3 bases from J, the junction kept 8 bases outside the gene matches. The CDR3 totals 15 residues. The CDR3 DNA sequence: TGTGCCAGCAGTTACACCGGGACAGGTTTCTACGAGCAGTACTTC. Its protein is CASSYTGTGFYEQYF.

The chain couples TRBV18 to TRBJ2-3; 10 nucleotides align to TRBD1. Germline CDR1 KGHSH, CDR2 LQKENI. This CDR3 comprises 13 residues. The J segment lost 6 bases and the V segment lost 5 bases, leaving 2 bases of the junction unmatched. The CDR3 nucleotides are TGTGCCAGCTCAATGGACAGGGGGGATACGCAGTATTTT. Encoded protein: CASSMDRGDTQYF. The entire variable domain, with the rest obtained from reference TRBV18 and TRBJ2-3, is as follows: NAGVMQNPRHLVRRRGQEARLRCSPMKGHSHVYWYRQLPEEGLKFMVYLQKENIIDESGMPKERFSAEFPKEGPSILRIQQVVRGDSAAYFCASSMDRGDTQYFGPGTRLTVL.

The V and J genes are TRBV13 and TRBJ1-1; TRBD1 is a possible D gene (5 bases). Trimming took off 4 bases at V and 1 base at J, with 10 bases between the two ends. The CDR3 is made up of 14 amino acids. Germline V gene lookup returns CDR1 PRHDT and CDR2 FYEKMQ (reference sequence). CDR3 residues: CASSSIDRNTEAFF. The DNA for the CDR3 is TGTGCCAGCAGCTCCATCGACAGGAACACTGAAGCTTTCTTT.

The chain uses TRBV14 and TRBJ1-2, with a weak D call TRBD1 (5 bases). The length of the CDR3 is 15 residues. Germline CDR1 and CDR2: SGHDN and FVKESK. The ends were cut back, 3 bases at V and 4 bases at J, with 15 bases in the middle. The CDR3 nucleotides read TGTGCCAGCAGCCATGATAACAGGCTTCGCTATGGCTACACCTTC. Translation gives CASSHDNRLRYGYTF.

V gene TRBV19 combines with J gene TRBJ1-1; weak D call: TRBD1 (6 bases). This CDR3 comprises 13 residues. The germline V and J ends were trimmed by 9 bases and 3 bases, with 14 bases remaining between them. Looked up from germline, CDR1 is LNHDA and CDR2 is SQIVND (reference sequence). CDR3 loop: CASDRPGDTEAFF. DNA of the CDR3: TGTGCCAGCGACAGGCCTGGGGACACTGAAGCTTTCTTT.

CDR3 sequence: CASSVGASSGNTIYF. In nucleotides, the CDR3 is TGTGCCAGCAGCGTAGGGGCCAGCTCTGGAAACACCATATATTTT. The chain is built from TRBV9 and TRBJ1-3; D not certain. Per germline, CDR1 SGDLS and CDR2 YYNGEE. The V end lost 0 bases, the J end lost 0 bases, and 7 bases lay between the germline ends. The CDR3 is 15 residues long.

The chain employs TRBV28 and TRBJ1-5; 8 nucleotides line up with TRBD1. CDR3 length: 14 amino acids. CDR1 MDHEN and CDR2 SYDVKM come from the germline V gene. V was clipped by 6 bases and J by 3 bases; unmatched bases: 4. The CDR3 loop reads CASRTGAPNQPQHF. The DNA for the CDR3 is TGTGCCAGCAGGACAGGGGCCCCCAATCAGCCCCAGCATTTT.

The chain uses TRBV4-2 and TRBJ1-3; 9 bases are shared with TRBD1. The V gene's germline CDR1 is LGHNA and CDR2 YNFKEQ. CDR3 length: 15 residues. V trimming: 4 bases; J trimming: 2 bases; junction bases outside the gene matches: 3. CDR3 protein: CASSRDRAAGNTIYF. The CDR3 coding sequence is TGTGCCAGCAGCCGGGACAGGGCGGCTGGAAACACCATATATTTT.

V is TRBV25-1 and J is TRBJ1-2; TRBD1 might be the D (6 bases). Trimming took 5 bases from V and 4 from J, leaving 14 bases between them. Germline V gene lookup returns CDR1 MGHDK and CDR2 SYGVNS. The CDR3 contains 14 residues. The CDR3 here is CASSFAGVFYGYTF. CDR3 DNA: TGTGCCAGCAGTTTTGCAGGGGTTTTCTATGGCTACACCTTC.

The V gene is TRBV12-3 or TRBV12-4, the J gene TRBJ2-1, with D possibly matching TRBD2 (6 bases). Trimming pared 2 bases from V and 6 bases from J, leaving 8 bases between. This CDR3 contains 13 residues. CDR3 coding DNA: TGTGCCAGCAGTTTAACGGGACTCAATGAGCAGTTCTTC. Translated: CASSLTGLNEQFF.

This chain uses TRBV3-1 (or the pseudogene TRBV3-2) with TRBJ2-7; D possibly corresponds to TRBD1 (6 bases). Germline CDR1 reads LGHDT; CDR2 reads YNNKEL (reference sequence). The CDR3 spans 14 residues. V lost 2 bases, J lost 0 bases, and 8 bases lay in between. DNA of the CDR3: TGTGCCAGCAGCCAACGACAGGTCTCCTACGAGCAGTACTTC. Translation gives CASSQRQVSYEQYF.